The 16 T cell receptor beta chains reported below all come from one sample, sequenced in a study of control samples from healthy donors and cancer patients. TCRdb's table, derived via immunoSEQ multiplex PCR, lists solely in-frame clones and lacks some. The top ten hold over 1.3% of the sample, which has approximately 150,000 clones, 90% to 95% seen once. The sequenced material came from blood. The receptors derive from a woman aged 18-29 years in good health.

This chain connects TRBV5-1 to TRBJ2-7; possible D gene TRBD2, 5 bases. Germline-derived CDR1 and CDR2 are SGHRS and YFSETQ. There are 12 residues in the CDR3. Trimming shortened V by 3 bases and J by 6 bases, and 10 bases separated the two germline ends. The CDR3 nucleotides are TGCGCCAGCAGCTCCCTCGGAGGCGAGCAGTACTTC. Translation gives CASSSLGGEQYF.

The V gene is TRBV4-1, the J gene TRBJ2-2, with D tentatively TRBD1 or TRBD2 (6 bases each). V was trimmed by 4 bases and J by 4 bases, leaving 10 bases between them. The CDR3 contains 14 residues. CDR1 and CDR2 (germline): MGHRA, YSYEKL. This CDR3 is CASSPGGPTGELFF. CDR3 DNA: TGCGCCAGCAGCCCCGGGGGCCCCACCGGGGAGCTGTTTTTT.

This clone was observed a handful of times. The CDR3: CASSERQEETQYF. CDR3 nucleotide sequence: TGTGCCAGCAGTGAGAGGCAGGAAGAGACCCAGTACTTC. This chain connects TRBV2 to TRBJ2-5, with D unresolved. Germline-derived CDR1 and CDR2 are SNHLY and FYNNEI. Deletions cut 3 bases from V and 3 bases from J, with 8 bases between. The CDR3 covers 13 residues.

The CDR3 DNA reads as TGCGCCAGCAGCCTCGCACGGGGGGGTGGGACTGAAGCTTTCTTT. It is translated as CASSLARGGGTEAFF. The chain uses TRBV4-3 and TRBJ1-1, with D possibly matching TRBD1 (5 bases). Trimming removed 4 bases from V and 5 bases from J, with 17 bases in between. The CDR3 has 15 residues. Germline V gene lookup returns CDR1 LGHNA and CDR2 YSLEER.

This clone came up once. Other DNA variants within this sample encode the same CDR3. This chain links TRBV7-6 with TRBJ2-2; 9 nucleotides line up with TRBD2. Germline V gives CDR1 SGHVS, CDR2 FNYEAQ. The CDR3 loop spans 20 amino acids. V gave up 3 bases and J gave up 1 base; unmatched junction bases: 15. CDR3 sequence: CASSLAIRAGGGRNTGELFF. As DNA, the CDR3 is TGTGCCAGCAGCTTGGCGATAAGAGCGGGAGGTGGTCGGAACACCGGGGAGCTGTTTTTT.

The gene calls are TRBV5-4 and TRBJ2-7, with D tentatively TRBD1 (5 bases). This CDR3 is 13 amino acids long. Per germline, CDR1 SGHNT and CDR2 YYREEE (reference sequence). Trimming cost V 2 bases and J 5 bases, with 11 bases left between them. In nucleotides, the CDR3 is TGTGCCAGCAGCTTTCAGGGTCTGAACGAGCAGTACTTC. This encodes CASSFQGLNEQYF. Combining the CDR3 with reference TRBV5-4 and TRBJ2-7 gives the whole variable domain ETGVTQSPTHLIKTRGQQVTLRCSSQSGHNTVSWYQQALGQGPQFIFQYYREEENGRGNFPPRFSGLQFPNYSSELNVNALELDDSALYLCASSFQGLNEQYFGPGTRLTVT.

The chain couples TRBV6-1 to TRBJ2-7; D might be TRBD1 (6 bases). The germline V gene has CDR1 MNHNS and CDR2 SASEGT. V was cut by 4 bases and J by 9 bases, with 25 bases left in between. The length of the CDR3 is 16 residues. Here the CDR3 reads CASSVRQESVRYGQYF. DNA of the CDR3: TGTGCCAGCAGTGTACGACAGGAAAGTGTTCGTTATGGGCAGTACTTC.

This chain uses TRBV5-1 with TRBJ2-1; D possibly matches TRBD1 or TRBD2 (6 bases each). Germline assignment: CDR1 SGHRS and CDR2 YFSETQ. Trimming cost V 1 base and J 8 bases, with 19 bases left between them. The CDR3 spans 16 residues. DNA for the CDR3: TGCGCCAGCAGCTTGCTAATATGGACAGCGGGTGATGAGCAGTTCTTC. Its protein is CASSLLIWTAGDEQFF.

CDR3 sequence reads: CASSLTRAGEQGYTF. CDR3 DNA sequence: TGTGCCAGCAGCTTAACCCGAGCAGGGGAGCAAGGCTACACCTTC. This rearrangement joins TRBV7-9 to TRBJ1-2; perhaps TRBD1 as D (6 bases). Deletions cut 2 bases from V and 8 bases from J, with 18 bases between. CDR3 length: 15 amino acids. The germline CDR1 and CDR2 sequences are SEHNR and FQNEAQ (reference sequence).

The V and J genes are TRBV10-3 and TRBJ2-7; 9 bases are shared with TRBD1. Germline V gene lookup returns CDR1 ENHRY and CDR2 SYGVKD. CDR3 length equals 13 residues. The ends lost 8 bases at V and 2 bases at J; junction bases unmatched: 4. The CDR3 sequence is CAIGGQGTYEQYF. In nucleotides, the CDR3 is TGTGCCATCGGGGGACAGGGTACCTACGAGCAGTACTTC.

This chain joins TRBV2 and TRBJ2-6; weak D call: TRBD2 (5 bases). Germline V gene sequence: CDR1 SNHLY, CDR2 FYNNEI. V dropped 5 bases and J dropped 1 base, with 9 bases sitting between them. This CDR3 has 15 residues. CDR3 sequence (DNA): TGTGCCAGCAGTCTCGGACTGTCTGGGGCCAACGTCCTGACTTTC. Translation: CASSLGLSGANVLTF.

The V gene is TRBV7-8, the J gene TRBJ1-3; 9 nucleotides line up with TRBD1. Germline values: CDR1 SGHVS, CDR2 FQNEAQ. V shed 5 bases, J shed 3 bases, and the junction held 5 bases outside the gene matches. This CDR3 comprises 15 residues. CDR3 sequence (DNA): TGTGCCAGCAGCACACAGGGGGCGCGTGGAAACACCATATATTTT. Its translation is CASSTQGARGNTIYF.

The rearrangement uses TRBV19 and TRBJ1-5; D not resolved. The CDR3 loop spans 14 amino acids. Per the germline V gene, CDR1 is LNHDA and CDR2 is SQIVND (reference sequence). Trimming stripped 7 bases from V and 7 bases from J, with 17 bases between. The CDR3 DNA reads as TGTGCCAGTACCTCCCTTTTCCTTAAACAGCCCCAGCATTTT. Its translation is CASTSLFLKQPQHF. Complete variable domain (other parts from reference TRBV19 and TRBJ1-5): DGGITQSPKYLFRKEGQNVTLSCEQNLNHDAMYWYRQDPGQGLRLIYYSQIVNDFQKGDIAEGYSVSREKKESFPLTVTSAQKNPTAFYLCASTSLFLKQPQHFGDGTRLSIL.

This chain joins TRBV5-6 and TRBJ1-5; TRBD1 is a possible D gene (5 bases). The V end was cut by 3 bases, the J end by 4 bases, with 8 bases between. The CDR3 contains 13 residues. CDR1 and CDR2 from the germline V gene are SGHDT and YYEEEE. The CDR3 sequence is CASSSGVNQPQHF. CDR3 in DNA: TGTGCCAGCAGCTCGGGGGTGAATCAGCCCCAGCATTTT.

This chain connects TRBV2 to TRBJ2-1, with 7 bases aligning to TRBD2. The CDR3 has 15 amino acids. V lost 8 bases to trimming and J lost 8 bases; unmatched junction nucleotides: 15. The germline gives CDR1 SNHLY, CDR2 FYNNEI. The CDR3 sequence is CASGGGEYTDYEQFF. DNA for the CDR3: TGTGCCAGCGGGGGGGGAGAATACACCGACTATGAGCAGTTCTTC.

The chain uses TRBV5-1 and TRBJ1-3; D is perhaps TRBD1 (5 bases). Germline V lookup: CDR1 SGHRS, CDR2 YFSETQ. The CDR3 covers 16 residues. The V end was cut by 3 bases, the J end by 3 bases, with 16 bases between. CDR3 sequence (DNA): TGCGCCAGCAGCTCTCAGCCCGGGACGGGTGGAAACACCATATATTTT. Protein product: CASSSQPGTGGNTIYF.